What follows is one TCR beta chain and its context. The antigen remains undetermined. A second roughly 7 to 11 cycle PCR used barcoded and J-beta primers. Researchers report that a template-switch adaptor with 12 random nucleotides tagged each cDNA molecule. TCRdb re-derived calls from the 5' RACE reads in MiXCR, one entry per CDR3 protein. The sample includes about 900,000 distinct CDR3 sequences, roughly 60% of them seen just once. The data derive from a study of blood T cells in healthy people across ages. Notes on the study in general: Donors of long life had a larger count of naive CD4+ cells and greater diversity than aged donors.

The trim removed 4 bases at V and 7 bases at J, leaving 7 bases unmatched. In germline, CDR1 is SQVTM, CDR2 ANQGSEA. The CDR3 runs to 13 residues. The V gene is TRBV29-1, the J gene TRBJ1-2; 9 bases fit TRBD1. Sequences were obtained from blood. The receptor's source is a man aged 25-45 years in good health. The CDR3 sequence: CSVVTGTGLGYTF. CDR3 sequence (DNA): TGCAGCGTTGTAACCGGGACAGGGCTTGGCTACACCTTC. The entire variable domain, with the rest obtained from reference TRBV29-1 and TRBJ1-2, is as follows: SAVISQKPSRDICQRGTSLTIQCQVDSQVTMMFWYRQQPGQSLTLIATANQGSEATYESGFVIDKFPISRPNLTFSTLTVSNMSPEDSSIYLCSVVTGTGLGYTFGSGTRLTVV.